This TCR beta chain originates from a study of T cells after yellow fever vaccination. Looking at the study overall: Fractions low in cell number were prepared with SMART-Seq v4 Ultra Low Input.

The CDR3 is 17 amino acids. Deletions cut 1 base from V and 10 bases from J, with 24 bases between. CDR1 is SGHTA, CDR2 FQGNSA, per germline. Study-wide points: The presence of abundant clonotypes contaminating from the bulk population was possible in FACS-sorted repertoires. It was a weaker secondary response, yet one that peaked faster, at day 5 versus 15.

Template switching by 5'RACE produced TCR cDNA, adding a universal primer site and UMIs. TCRdb ran MiXCR on the 5' RACE reads and lists one entry per CDR3 protein. The table lists some 200,000 distinct CDR3 sequences, 3% to 3.5% of them singletons. This clonotype came up a few times. Its target is unknown. The specimen comprised CD4+ T cells sorted from PBMCs, sampled 10 days after the yellow fever booster vaccination. The chain recombines TRBV7-2 with TRBJ2-3; TRBD2 might be the D (7 bases). The TCR sequence derives from a man aged 18 to 29 who received the YFV17D yellow fever vaccine. The CDR3 loop reads CASSLVGGALAGAAQYF. For the CDR3, the DNA is TGTGCCAGCAGCTTAGTGGGGGGGGCCTTGGCTGGGGCTGCGCAGTATTTT.